The TCR beta chain described here comes from a study of blood T cell repertoires in COVID-19. Assignment of participants to cohorts was predicated upon participant-reported clinical history. Either two negative PCRs, clearance, or symptom resolution qualified Cohort 3 donors as recovered. Germline V gene data show CDR1 as LGHDT and CDR2 as YNNKEL (reference sequence). The CDR3 has 16 residues. Losses at the gene ends were 5 bases for V and 6 bases for J; bases not matched to a gene: 11. Source study methods: From reference gene primer amplification, estimates of nucleated cell counts were derived. TCRdb's copy holds only in-frame clones and misses some; the assay was immunoSEQ multiplex PCR. V and J calls and clone size are those listed in that table; D and trimming were worked out from the DNA. Of some 300,000 clones in the sample, roughly 87% were seen once.

The specimen sequenced was PBMCs or T cells enriched from blood (not recorded which). This chain joins TRBV3-1 (or the pseudogene TRBV3-2) and TRBJ2-1; 9 bases align to TRBD1. The clonotype was recovered from a woman aged 30 to 39 who had recovered from COVID-19. DNA of the CDR3: TGTGCCAGCAGCAACACAGGGGGCCGGATGGGCAATGAGCAGTTCTTC. This encodes CASSNTGGRMGNEQFF.